These 29 T cell receptor beta chains were sequenced from one sample in a study of cytomegalovirus exposure and HLA in healthy donors. Sequencing was performed with immunoSEQ multiplex PCR; in TCRdb, only in-frame clones are kept and a portion is missing. The sample holds 55,000 to 70,000 clones; about 90% are singletons and the top ten take just over 3%. The specimen sequenced was PBMCs. The receptors here all came from a man aged 18 to 29 in good health and CMV-seronegative.

The V and J genes are TRBV4-2 and TRBJ1-2, with 7 bases matching TRBD1. The length of the CDR3 is 12 residues. In germline, CDR1 is LGHNA, CDR2 YNFKEQ. With 4 bases clipped from V and 7 bases from J, the junction kept 3 bases outside the gene matches. This chain's CDR3 is CASSLRQGGYTF. In nucleotides, the CDR3 is TGTGCCAGCAGCCTTAGACAGGGTGGCTACACCTTC.

The rearrangement links TRBV5-8 to TRBJ2-7; D is undetermined. The germline V gene has CDR1 SGHTS and CDR2 YDEGEE. The V end was cut by 0 bases, the J end by 6 bases, with 10 bases between. CDR3 length equals 13 residues. CDR3 sequence: CASSLVLVGEQYF. CDR3 sequence (DNA): TGTGCCAGCAGCTTGGTTCTGGTCGGCGAGCAGTACTTC.

DNA for the CDR3: TGTGCCAGCAGCCTCGGGACTAGCGGCGACGAGCAGTACTTC. It specifies CASSLGTSGDEQYF. This chain connects TRBV9 to TRBJ2-7, with 11 bases lining up with TRBD2. The CDR3 contains 14 residues. Per germline, CDR1 SGDLS and CDR2 YYNGEE. With 4 bases clipped from V and 5 bases from J, the junction kept 5 bases outside the gene matches.

The rearrangement joins TRBV2 to TRBJ2-7, with TRBD2 as a possible D gene (5 bases). Germline CDR1 SNHLY, CDR2 FYNNEI. Trimming cost V 6 bases and J 6 bases, with 12 bases left between them. This CDR3 region has 12 residues. The CDR3 DNA follows: TGTGCCAGCAGGTATCGGGGTCCCGAGCAGTACTTC. It translates to CASRYRGPEQYF.

Written as DNA, the CDR3 is TGTGCCAGCAGCCCCCTCGGGGCGGGAGAAGAGACCCAGTACTTC. The encoded protein is CASSPLGAGEETQYF. This rearrangement joins TRBV5-6 to TRBJ2-5; TRBD2 matches at 7 bases. The CDR3 spans 15 residues. Germline CDR1 SGHDT, CDR2 YYEEEE. V shed 4 bases and J 3 bases; nucleotides not matched to a gene: 9.

The chain recombines TRBV6-1 with TRBJ2-1; 7 positions agree with TRBD1. Trimming at V came to 5 bases and at J to 4 bases, leaving 5 bases not matched to a gene. CDR1 MNHNS and CDR2 SASEGT come from the germline V gene. The CDR3 totals 14 residues. CDR3 sequence (DNA): TGTGCCAGCAGTAGACAGGGCAAATACAATGAGCAGTTCTTC. Its translation is CASSRQGKYNEQFF.

The chain is built from TRBV6-5 and TRBJ2-7; D unresolved. This CDR3 comprises 11 residues. CDR1 and CDR2 from the germline V gene are MNHEY and SVGAGI. The V end lost 2 bases, the J end lost 3 bases, and 2 bases lay between the germline ends. Here the CDR3 reads CASSYLYEQYF. CDR3 nucleotides: TGTGCCAGCAGTTACCTCTACGAGCAGTACTTC.

The chain combines TRBV6-1 with TRBJ2-1; D perhaps matches TRBD2 (6 bases). The germline CDR1 and CDR2 sequences are MNHNS and SASEGT. The CDR3 totals 13 residues. V was pared by 6 bases and J by 9 bases, with 15 bases between. CDR3 sequence reads: CASRGTDFPEQFF. In nucleotides, the CDR3 is TGTGCCAGCAGAGGGACTGATTTCCCTGAGCAGTTCTTC.

This rearrangement joins TRBV29-1 to TRBJ2-3; TRBD2 matches at 13 bases. With 4 bases clipped from V and 6 bases from J, the junction kept 4 bases outside the gene matches. Germline values: CDR1 SQVTM, CDR2 ANQGSEA. This CDR3 spans 14 amino acids. The DNA for the CDR3 is TGCAGCGTTGCTACTAGCGGGAGGGCGGATACGCAGTATTTT. Its translation is CSVATSGRADTQYF.

J is TRBJ2-7 and V is TRBV27, with unresolved D. Germline CDR1 and CDR2: MNHEY and SMNVEV (reference sequence). The CDR3 runs to 11 residues. Trimming took off 3 bases at V and 3 bases at J, with 3 bases between the two ends. CDR3 sequence: CASSFHYEQYF. The CDR3 DNA follows: TGTGCCAGCAGTTTTCACTACGAGCAGTACTTC.

The chain joins TRBV6-4 to TRBJ2-1; 15 positions agree with TRBD2. The junction had 3 bases not matched to a gene; V was cut back by 0 bases and J by 9 bases. CDR1 and CDR2 (germline): MRHNA, SNTAGT. The CDR3 has 16 amino acids. The CDR3 sequence is CASSDSPGLAGGEQFF. CDR3 nucleotides: TGTGCCAGCAGTGACTCGCCGGGACTAGCGGGAGGTGAGCAGTTCTTC.

The chain links TRBV28 to TRBJ2-1; D is uncertain. The CDR3 is 12 amino acids. Germline V gives CDR1 MDHEN, CDR2 SYDVKM. Trimming shortened V by 5 bases and J by 4 bases, and 6 bases separated the two germline ends. This CDR3 is CASSEQYNEQFF. In DNA, the CDR3 is TGTGCCAGCAGTGAACAGTACAATGAGCAGTTCTTC.

The V gene is TRBV7-6, the J gene TRBJ2-3; 10 positions match TRBD2. V trimming: 3 bases; J trimming: 0 bases; junction bases outside the gene matches: 3. The germline V gene has CDR1 SGHVS and CDR2 FNYEAQ. This CDR3 comprises 16 residues. CDR3 in amino acids: CASSFTSGISTDTQYF. The CDR3 coding sequence is TGTGCCAGCAGCTTCACTAGCGGGATAAGCACAGATACGCAGTATTTT.

The chain couples TRBV5-1 to TRBJ1-3; TRBD1 aligns across 7 bases. V gave up 4 bases and J gave up 0 bases; unmatched junction bases: 16. The CDR3 is 19 residues long. Germline V lookup: CDR1 SGHRS, CDR2 YFSETQ. The CDR3 sequence is CASSPAGGRNASSGNTIYF. The CDR3 DNA sequence: TGCGCCAGCAGCCCGGCAGGGGGACGGAACGCCAGCTCTGGAAACACCATATATTTT.

The chain recombines TRBV2 with TRBJ1-5; TRBD1 matches at 7 bases. The CDR3 is made up of 13 amino acids. Trimming removed 2 bases from V and 6 bases from J; junction bases left unmatched: 1. The germline gives CDR1 SNHLY, CDR2 FYNNEI. The CDR3 region is CASSEQGVQPQHF. The CDR3 DNA sequence: TGTGCCAGCAGTGAACAGGGGGTTCAGCCCCAGCATTTT.

This rearrangement joins TRBV18 to TRBJ2-7; D is ambiguous. Deletions cut 2 bases from V and 7 bases from J, with 9 bases between. CDR3 length: 12 amino acids. Germline CDR1 and CDR2: KGHSH and LQKENI. The CDR3 region is CASSPIPLEQYF. In DNA, the CDR3 is TGTGCCAGCTCACCAATTCCTCTTGAGCAGTACTTC.

The chain employs TRBV4-1 and TRBJ2-2, with a possible D match to TRBD2 (6 bases). Germline assignment: CDR1 MGHRA and CDR2 YSYEKL. Trimming stripped 4 bases from V and 0 bases from J, with 12 bases between. The length of the CDR3 is 16 residues. CDR3 sequence: CASSLVAAANTGELFF. Written as DNA, the CDR3 is TGCGCCAGCAGCCTTGTAGCGGCCGCGAACACCGGGGAGCTGTTTTTT.

This sequence joins TRBV6-6 and TRBJ1-2; 7 bases are shared with TRBD1. J lost 2 bases, V lost 6 bases, and 9 bases had no gene match. The length of the CDR3 is 15 residues. Germline V gives CDR1 MNHNY, CDR2 SVGAGI (reference sequence). The CDR3 region is CASRALTGPNYGYTF. CDR3 nucleotides: TGTGCCAGCAGGGCGCTGACAGGGCCCAACTATGGCTACACCTTC.

The V gene is TRBV4-1, the J gene TRBJ2-5, with D possibly matching TRBD1 (6 bases). This CDR3 region has 15 residues. With 6 bases removed from V and 7 bases from J, the gap between germline ends came to 21 bases. The germline V gene has CDR1 MGHRA and CDR2 YSYEKL. The CDR3 loop is CASSRQASQGGTQYF. The CDR3 region has the DNA TGCGCCAGCAGTCGACAGGCCTCCCAAGGGGGGACCCAGTACTTC.

The V gene is TRBV28, the J gene TRBJ2-3; possible D gene TRBD1, 6 bases. The CDR3 is 20 residues long. Trimming stripped 4 bases from V and 0 bases from J, with 26 bases between. Germline loops: CDR1 MDHEN, CDR2 SYDVKM. The CDR3 reads CASSSFSTGKVGLSTDTQYF. DNA for the CDR3: TGTGCCAGCAGTTCATTCTCAACAGGGAAGGTGGGGTTAAGCACAGATACGCAGTATTTT.

This clone occurred once. The chain joins TRBV5-1 to TRBJ2-2, with D unresolved. Trimming stripped 4 bases from V and 7 bases from J, with 11 bases between. The germline V gene has CDR1 SGHRS and CDR2 YFSETQ. The CDR3 runs to 13 residues. This chain's CDR3 is CASSIDTDGELFF. CDR3 coding DNA: TGCGCCAGCAGCATTGACACTGACGGGGAGCTGTTTTTT.

V is TRBV6-5 and J is TRBJ2-1, with a possible D match to TRBD2 (6 bases). Trimming removed 6 bases at V and 6 bases at J, with 18 bases between. Germline CDR1 is MNHEY and CDR2 is SVGAGI. CDR3 length: 15 residues. CDR3 sequence: CASSRGAGLRNEQFF. The CDR3 nucleotides are TGTGCCAGCAGCCGAGGGGCGGGACTTCGCAATGAGCAGTTCTTC.

This clone was found once. The J gene is TRBJ1-5, the V gene TRBV29-1; TRBD1 might be the D (6 bases). V was shortened by 4 bases and J by 4 bases, with 8 bases between the two germline ends. The CDR3 has 12 residues. CDR1 and CDR2 (germline): SQVTM, ANQGSEA. The CDR3 DNA is TGCAGCGTTGGTCAGGGGAATCAGCCCCAGCATTTT. Translation: CSVGQGNQPQHF.

The chain combines TRBV6-4 with TRBJ2-2, with D tentatively TRBD2 (5 bases). Germline CDR1 MRHNA, CDR2 SNTAGT. There are 14 residues in the CDR3. V lost 4 bases and J 5 bases, leaving 11 bases between the germline ends. The CDR3 loop reads CASSAGGSTGELFF. CDR3 bases: TGTGCCAGCAGTGCTGGAGGTTCTACCGGGGAGCTGTTTTTT.

This chain connects TRBV30 to TRBJ1-1; D is unresolved. The CDR3 loop spans 14 amino acids. Trimming removed 0 bases from V and 0 bases from J, with 8 bases in between. Germline assignment: CDR1 GTSNPN and CDR2 SVGIG (reference sequence). The CDR3 bases are TGTGCCTGGAGTGTAACCAGATTGAACACTGAAGCTTTCTTT. This encodes CAWSVTRLNTEAFF.

In this sample, this clone turned up once. The rearrangement uses TRBV28 and TRBJ1-5; 10 bases align to TRBD1. The germline gives CDR1 MDHEN, CDR2 SYDVKM. Unmatched junction bases numbered 5, after V lost 5 bases and J lost 4 bases. The CDR3 is 15 amino acids. CDR3 sequence reads: CASSAGQGRNQPQHF. Here the CDR3 DNA reads TGTGCCAGCAGTGCGGGACAGGGGAGGAATCAGCCCCAGCATTTT.

This clone was picked up one time. The chain recombines TRBV5-1 with TRBJ2-2; D not resolved. V lost 3 bases and J lost 7, with 10 bases in between. The CDR3 is made up of 13 amino acids. Germline V gene sequence: CDR1 SGHRS, CDR2 YFSETQ. The CDR3 DNA follows: TGCGCCAGCAGCTCCTTAGCAGTCGGGGAGCTGTTTTTT. Translating gives CASSSLAVGELFF.

The chain has TRBV28 and TRBJ2-7; possible D gene TRBD1, 7 bases. Germline CDR1 is MDHEN and CDR2 is SYDVKM. Trimming cost V 10 bases and J 1 base, with 14 bases left between them. The CDR3 is 13 amino acids. CDR3 amino acids: CATETGRSYEQYF. The CDR3 DNA reads as TGTGCCACCGAGACAGGGAGGTCCTACGAGCAGTACTTC.

This chain joins TRBV18 and TRBJ2-1, with TRBD1 identical over 12 bases. This CDR3 region has 15 residues. The J segment lost 6 bases and the V segment lost 3 bases, leaving 3 bases of the junction unmatched. Germline CDR1 KGHSH, CDR2 LQKENI. In DNA form, the CDR3 reads TGTGCCAGCTCACCCGGGACAGGGGGCTTCAATGAGCAGTTCTTC. Translation gives CASSPGTGGFNEQFF.